What follows are 10 T cell receptor beta chains derived from one specimen sequenced in a study of T cell responses to AZD1222 COVID-19 vaccine (dated by TCRdb to the early 2020s). This specimen's time point label, interpreted: about 28 days (+/-7) after the second vaccine dose. Preparation of the library involved the immunoSEQ multiplex PCR assay. In TCRdb, the immuneACCESS table is reduced to in-frame sequences with V and J assigned. These tables do not hold every clone; where another copy was compared, an unresolved V gene accounts for under half, and the others remain unexplained. Present in this sample are roughly 120,000 clones, about 94% of which were seen just once. The ten largest clones take up about 3% of the sample. The sample in question was peripheral blood, obtained 28 days after the second AZD1222 dose. Receptors were obtained from an adult who received the AZD1222 COVID-19 vaccine.

V usage is TRBV2 and J usage is TRBJ1-5, with a tentative D call TRBD1 (5 bases). The CDR3 contains 15 residues. V lost 4 bases and J lost 3, with 13 bases in between. The germline V gene encodes CDR1 SNHLY and CDR2 FYNNEI. The CDR3: CASSAVTGLNQPQHF. CDR3 nucleotide sequence: TGTGCCAGCAGTGCTGTAACAGGTCTCAATCAGCCCCAGCATTTT.

The CDR3 region is CASSSAPTGSRQPQHF. The CDR3, as DNA: TGTGCCAGTAGTTCGGCCCCGACAGGGTCGAGACAGCCCCAGCATTTT. This rearrangement joins TRBV19 to TRBJ1-5, with TRBD1 matching 7 bases. The V gene's germline CDR1 is LNHDA and CDR2 SQIVND (reference sequence). The CDR3 is 16 amino acids. Losses at the gene ends were 5 bases for V and 7 bases for J; bases not matched to a gene: 14. The whole variable domain, filled in from reference TRBV19 and TRBJ1-5, reads DGGITQSPKYLFRKEGQNVTLSCEQNLNHDAMYWYRQDPGQGLRLIYYSQIVNDFQKGDIAEGYSVSREKKESFPLTVTSAQKNPTAFYLCASSSAPTGSRQPQHFGDGTRLSIL.

The rearrangement links TRBV5-5 to TRBJ2-2; D gene uncertain. This CDR3 comprises 16 residues. The V gene lost 1 base and the J gene lost 0 bases, with 10 bases spanning the gap. CDR1 and CDR2 (germline): SGHKS, YYEKEE (reference sequence). CDR3: CASSLYRPANTGELFF. CDR3 in DNA: TGTGCCAGCAGCTTGTACCGACCAGCGAACACCGGGGAGCTGTTTTTT.

CDR3 protein: CASSPLDGRGGTEAFF. CDR3 DNA: TGTGCCAGCTCACCACTCGACGGCAGGGGCGGGACTGAAGCTTTCTTT. The chain recombines TRBV18 with TRBJ1-1; D perhaps matches TRBD1 (6 bases). V shed 1 base and J shed 5 bases, with 17 bases lying between them. This CDR3 region has 16 residues. CDR1 is KGHSH, CDR2 LQKENI, per germline.

This chain uses TRBV19 with TRBJ1-4; 8 bases are a match to TRBD1. The CDR3 totals 15 residues. V was pared by 4 bases and J by 3 bases, with 4 bases of the junction left unmatched. CDR1 LNHDA and CDR2 SQIVND come from the germline V gene (reference sequence). For the CDR3, the DNA is TGTGCCAGTAGTACGAGGACAGGGTCTAATGAAAAACTGTTTTTT. Protein sequence: CASSTRTGSNEKLFF. Full variable domain (rest looked up from reference TRBV19 and TRBJ1-4): DGGITQSPKYLFRKEGQNVTLSCEQNLNHDAMYWYRQDPGQGLRLIYYSQIVNDFQKGDIAEGYSVSREKKESFPLTVTSAQKNPTAFYLCASSTRTGSNEKLFFGSGTQLSVL.

This clone showed up just a few times. The rearrangement links TRBV9 to TRBJ2-1; D unresolved. Deletions cut 3 bases from V and 5 bases from J, with 12 bases between. The CDR3 length is 14 residues. Germline CDR1 is SGDLS and CDR2 is YYNGEE. The CDR3, as DNA: TGTGCCAGCAGCGATAGTCGGTGGCACAATGAGCAGTTCTTC. Protein sequence: CASSDSRWHNEQFF.

This clone is a singleton in its sample. The V call is TRBV9, the J call TRBJ1-2; D unclear. The CDR3 contains 14 residues. V was cut by 2 bases and J by 2 bases, with 10 bases left in between. Looked up from germline, CDR1 is SGDLS and CDR2 is YYNGEE. The CDR3 DNA reads TGTGCCAGCAGCGTCGGGGAACGAAACTATGGCTACACCTTC. Protein: CASSVGERNYGYTF.

This chain uses TRBV4-1 with TRBJ1-1; 8 bases map to TRBD1. J was trimmed by 4 bases and V by 4 bases; bases with no gene match: 5. The CDR3 sequence is 14 residues long. Germline CDR1 and CDR2: MGHRA and YSYEKL. The CDR3 bases are TGCGCCAGCAGCCGACTTCAGGGGGCCACTGAAGCTTTCTTT. Translated, it gives CASSRLQGATEAFF.

In its sample, this clone was seen once. The chain recombines TRBV6-4 with TRBJ2-3; D remains unclear. This CDR3 is 18 amino acids long. V was shortened by 3 bases and J by 3 bases, with 22 bases between the two germline ends. Germline V CDR1 and CDR2: MRHNA, SNTAGT. CDR3 coding DNA: TGTGCCAGCAGTGAGGGGTGGAATTTATCGGTGGGGACAGATACGCAGTATTTT. This sequence encodes CASSEGWNLSVGTDTQYF.

The chain recombines TRBV3-1 (or the pseudogene TRBV3-2) with TRBJ1-6, with 10 bases aligning to TRBD1. CDR1 and CDR2 from the germline V gene are LGHDT and YNNKEL (reference sequence). The V gene end was trimmed by 7 bases and the J gene end by 10 bases; junction bases not matched to a gene: 4. CDR3 length equals 13 residues. The CDR3 coding sequence is TGTGCCAGCAAGGGACAGGGGATCTCACCCCTCCACTTT. Protein product: CASKGQGISPLHF.